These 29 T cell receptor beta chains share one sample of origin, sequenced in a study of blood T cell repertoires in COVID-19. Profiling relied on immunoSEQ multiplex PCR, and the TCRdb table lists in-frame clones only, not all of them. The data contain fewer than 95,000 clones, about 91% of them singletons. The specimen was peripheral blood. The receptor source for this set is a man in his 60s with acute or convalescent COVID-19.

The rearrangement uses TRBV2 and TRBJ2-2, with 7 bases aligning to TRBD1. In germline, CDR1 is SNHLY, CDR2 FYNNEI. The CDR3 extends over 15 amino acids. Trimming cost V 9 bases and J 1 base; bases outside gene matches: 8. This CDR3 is CARARQGRNTGELFF. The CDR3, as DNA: TGTGCCAGGGCCAGACAGGGACGGAACACCGGGGAGCTGTTTTTT.

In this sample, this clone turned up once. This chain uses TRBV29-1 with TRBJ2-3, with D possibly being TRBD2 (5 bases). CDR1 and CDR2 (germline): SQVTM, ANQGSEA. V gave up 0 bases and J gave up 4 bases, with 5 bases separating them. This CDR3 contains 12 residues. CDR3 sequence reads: CSVEELADTQYF. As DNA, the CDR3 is TGCAGCGTTGAAGAACTAGCAGATACGCAGTATTTT.

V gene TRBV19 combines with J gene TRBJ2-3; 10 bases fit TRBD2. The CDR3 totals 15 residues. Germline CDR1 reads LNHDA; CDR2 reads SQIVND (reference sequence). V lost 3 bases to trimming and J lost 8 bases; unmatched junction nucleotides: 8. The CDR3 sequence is CASSMLAGVQGTQYF. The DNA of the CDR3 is TGTGCCAGTAGTATGCTAGCGGGGGTTCAGGGTACGCAGTATTTT.

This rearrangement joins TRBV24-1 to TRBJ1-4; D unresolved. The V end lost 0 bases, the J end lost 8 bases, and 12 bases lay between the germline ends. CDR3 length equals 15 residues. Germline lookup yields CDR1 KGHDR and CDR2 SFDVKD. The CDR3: CATSDLSEGVEKLFF. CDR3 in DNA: TGTGCCACCAGTGATTTGTCGGAGGGCGTGGAAAAACTGTTTTTT.

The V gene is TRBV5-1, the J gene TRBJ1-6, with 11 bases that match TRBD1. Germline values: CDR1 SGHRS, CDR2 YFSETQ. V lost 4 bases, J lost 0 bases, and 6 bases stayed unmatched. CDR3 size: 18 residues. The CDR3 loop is CASSHGTGGSSYNSPLHF. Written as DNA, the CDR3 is TGCGCCAGCAGCCATGGGACAGGGGGAAGCTCCTATAATTCACCCCTCCACTTT.

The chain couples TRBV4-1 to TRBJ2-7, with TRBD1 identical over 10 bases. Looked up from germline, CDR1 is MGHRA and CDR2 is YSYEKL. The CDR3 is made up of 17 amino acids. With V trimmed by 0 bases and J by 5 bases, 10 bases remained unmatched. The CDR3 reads CASSQDEGQGSEDEQYF. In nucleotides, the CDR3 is TGCGCCAGCAGCCAAGATGAGGGACAGGGGTCAGAAGACGAGCAGTACTTC.

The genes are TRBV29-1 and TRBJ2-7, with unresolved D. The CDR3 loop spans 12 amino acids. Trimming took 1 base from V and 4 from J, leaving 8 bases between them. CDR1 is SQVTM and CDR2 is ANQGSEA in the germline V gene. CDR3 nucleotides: TGCAGCGTTGAAGGGGCAGCATACGAGCAGTACTTC. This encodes CSVEGAAYEQYF.

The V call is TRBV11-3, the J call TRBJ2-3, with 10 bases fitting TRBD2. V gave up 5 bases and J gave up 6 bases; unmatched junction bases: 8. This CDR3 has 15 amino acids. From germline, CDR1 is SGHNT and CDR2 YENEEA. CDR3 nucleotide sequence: TGTGCCAGCAGCCTCTCTAGCGGGGGAATCGATACGCAGTATTTT. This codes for CASSLSSGGIDTQYF.

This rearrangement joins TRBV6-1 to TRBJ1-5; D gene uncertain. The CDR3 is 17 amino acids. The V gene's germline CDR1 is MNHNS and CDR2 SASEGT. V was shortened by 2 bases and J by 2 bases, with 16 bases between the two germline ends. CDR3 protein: CASSEFEGAIGNQPQHF. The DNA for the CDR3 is TGTGCCAGCAGTGAATTTGAGGGTGCGATTGGCAATCAGCCCCAGCATTTT.

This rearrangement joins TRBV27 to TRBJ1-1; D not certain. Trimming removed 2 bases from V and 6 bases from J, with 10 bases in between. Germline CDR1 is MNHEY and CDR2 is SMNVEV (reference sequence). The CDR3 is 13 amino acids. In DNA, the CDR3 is TGTGCCAGCAGTTTAACGACTTTTGCTGAAGCTTTCTTT. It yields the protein CASSLTTFAEAFF.

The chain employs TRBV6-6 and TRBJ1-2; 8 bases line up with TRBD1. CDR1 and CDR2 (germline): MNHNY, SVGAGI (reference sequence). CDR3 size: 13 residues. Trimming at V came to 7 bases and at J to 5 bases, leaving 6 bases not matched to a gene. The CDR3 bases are TGTGCCAGCAACCCCGACAGGGGTTATGGCTACACCTTC. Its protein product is CASNPDRGYGYTF.

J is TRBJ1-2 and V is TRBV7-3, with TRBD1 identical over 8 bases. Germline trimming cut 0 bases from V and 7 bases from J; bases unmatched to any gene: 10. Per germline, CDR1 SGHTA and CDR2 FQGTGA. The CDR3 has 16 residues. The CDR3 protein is CASSLTAGGASAGYTF. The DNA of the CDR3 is TGTGCCAGCAGCTTAACGGCAGGGGGCGCCTCAGCTGGCTACACCTTC.

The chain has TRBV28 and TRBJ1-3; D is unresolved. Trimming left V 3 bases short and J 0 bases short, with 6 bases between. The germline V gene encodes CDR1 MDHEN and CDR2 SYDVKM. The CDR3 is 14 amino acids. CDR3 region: CASSFLSSGNTIYF. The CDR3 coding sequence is TGTGCCAGCAGTTTTCTGAGCTCTGGAAACACCATATATTTT.

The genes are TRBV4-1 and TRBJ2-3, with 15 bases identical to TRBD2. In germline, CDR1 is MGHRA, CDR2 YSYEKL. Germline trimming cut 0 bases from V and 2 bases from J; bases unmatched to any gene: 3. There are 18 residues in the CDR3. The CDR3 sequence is CASSQEGLAGGITDTQYF. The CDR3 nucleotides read TGCGCCAGCAGCCAAGAGGGACTAGCGGGGGGTATCACAGATACGCAGTATTTT.

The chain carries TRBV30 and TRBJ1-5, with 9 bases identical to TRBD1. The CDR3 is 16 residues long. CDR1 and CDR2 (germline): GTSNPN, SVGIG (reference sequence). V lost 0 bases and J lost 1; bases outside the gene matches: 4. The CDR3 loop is CAWSVKGQGSNQPQHF. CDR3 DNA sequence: TGTGCCTGGAGTGTCAAGGGACAGGGAAGCAATCAGCCCCAGCATTTT.

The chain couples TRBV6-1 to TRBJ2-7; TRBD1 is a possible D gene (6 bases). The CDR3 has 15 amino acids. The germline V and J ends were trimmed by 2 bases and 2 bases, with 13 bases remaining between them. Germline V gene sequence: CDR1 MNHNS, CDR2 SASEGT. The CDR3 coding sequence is TGTGCCAGCAGTGAATGGCAGGGGATAGCCTACGAGCAGTACTTC. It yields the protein CASSEWQGIAYEQYF.

The CDR3 protein is CASSELGARNSPLHF. The CDR3 DNA follows: TGCGCCAGCAGTGAATTGGGGGCAAGGAATTCACCCCTCCACTTT. The chain combines TRBV10-2 with TRBJ1-6; D possibly corresponds to TRBD1 (6 bases). The CDR3 extends over 15 amino acids. Germline V gene lookup returns CDR1 WSHSY and CDR2 SAAADI. V lost 3 bases and J lost 7, with 13 bases in between.

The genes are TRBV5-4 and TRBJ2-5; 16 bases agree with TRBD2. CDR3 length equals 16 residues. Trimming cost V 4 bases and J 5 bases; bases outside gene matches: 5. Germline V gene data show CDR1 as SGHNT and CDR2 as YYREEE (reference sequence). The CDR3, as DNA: TGTGCCAGCAGCCCGGGACTAGCGGGGGGGAGGGAGACCCAGTACTTC. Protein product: CASSPGLAGGRETQYF. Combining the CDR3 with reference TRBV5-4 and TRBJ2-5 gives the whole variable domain ETGVTQSPTHLIKTRGQQVTLRCSSQSGHNTVSWYQQALGQGPQFIFQYYREEENGRGNFPPRFSGLQFPNYSSELNVNALELDDSALYLCASSPGLAGGRETQYFGPGTRLLVL.

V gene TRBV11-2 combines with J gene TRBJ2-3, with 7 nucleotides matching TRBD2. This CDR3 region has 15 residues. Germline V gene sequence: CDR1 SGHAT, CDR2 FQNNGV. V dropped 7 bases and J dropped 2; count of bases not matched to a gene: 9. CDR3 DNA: TGTGCCAGCACCCGGGAGGCTCCGCACACAGATACGCAGTATTTT. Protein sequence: CASTREAPHTDTQYF.

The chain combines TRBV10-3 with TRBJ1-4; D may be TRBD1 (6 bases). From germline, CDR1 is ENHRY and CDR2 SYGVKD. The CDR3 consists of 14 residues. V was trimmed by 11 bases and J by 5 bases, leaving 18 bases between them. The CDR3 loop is CAVSPGQLNEKLFF. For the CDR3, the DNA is TGTGCCGTTTCTCCGGGACAACTAAATGAAAAACTGTTTTTT.

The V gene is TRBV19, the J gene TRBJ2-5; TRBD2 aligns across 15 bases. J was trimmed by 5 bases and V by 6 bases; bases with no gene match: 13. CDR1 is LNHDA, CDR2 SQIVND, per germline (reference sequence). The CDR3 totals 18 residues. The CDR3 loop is CASSAPGTSGRPGETQYF. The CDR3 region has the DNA TGTGCCAGTAGCGCGCCCGGGACTAGCGGGAGGCCAGGGGAGACCCAGTACTTC.

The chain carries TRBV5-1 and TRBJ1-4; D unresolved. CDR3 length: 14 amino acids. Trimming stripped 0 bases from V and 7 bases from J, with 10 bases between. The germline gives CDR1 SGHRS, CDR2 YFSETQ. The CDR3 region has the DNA TGCGCCAGCAGCTTGGACAGAATGGGTGAAAAACTGTTTTTT. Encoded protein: CASSLDRMGEKLFF.

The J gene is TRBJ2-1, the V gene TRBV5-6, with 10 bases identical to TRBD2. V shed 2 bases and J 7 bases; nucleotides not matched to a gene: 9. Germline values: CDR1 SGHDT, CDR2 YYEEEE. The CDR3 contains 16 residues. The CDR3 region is CASSFSTSGYSNEQFF. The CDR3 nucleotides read TGTGCCAGCAGCTTTTCGACTAGCGGGTATTCGAATGAGCAGTTCTTC.

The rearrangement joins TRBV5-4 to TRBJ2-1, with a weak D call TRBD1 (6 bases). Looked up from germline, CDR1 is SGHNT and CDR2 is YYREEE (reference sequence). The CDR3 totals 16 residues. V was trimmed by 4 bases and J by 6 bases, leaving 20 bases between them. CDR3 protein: CASSPDPGTLGNEQFF. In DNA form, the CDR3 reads TGTGCCAGCAGCCCCGACCCCGGGACACTCGGCAATGAGCAGTTCTTC.

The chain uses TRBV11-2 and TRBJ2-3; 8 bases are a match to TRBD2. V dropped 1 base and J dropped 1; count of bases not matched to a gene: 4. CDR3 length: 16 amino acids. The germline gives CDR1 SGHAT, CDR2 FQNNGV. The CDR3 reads CASSLGVSGGTDTQYF. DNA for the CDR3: TGTGCCAGCAGCTTAGGGGTTAGCGGGGGCACAGATACGCAGTATTTT.

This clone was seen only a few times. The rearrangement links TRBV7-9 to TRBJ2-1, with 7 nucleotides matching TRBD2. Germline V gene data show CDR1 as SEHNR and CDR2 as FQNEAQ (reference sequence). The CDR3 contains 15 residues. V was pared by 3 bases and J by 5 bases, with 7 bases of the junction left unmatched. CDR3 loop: CASSLRGLADNEQFF. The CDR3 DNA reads TGTGCCAGCAGCTTGAGAGGGCTAGCGGACAATGAGCAGTTCTTC.

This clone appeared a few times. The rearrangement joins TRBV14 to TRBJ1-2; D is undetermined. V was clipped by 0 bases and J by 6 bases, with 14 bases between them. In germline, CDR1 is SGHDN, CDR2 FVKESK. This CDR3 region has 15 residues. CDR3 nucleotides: TGTGCCAGCAGCCAAGATAGTGGAGGAGGCGATGGCTACACCTTC. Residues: CASSQDSGGGDGYTF.

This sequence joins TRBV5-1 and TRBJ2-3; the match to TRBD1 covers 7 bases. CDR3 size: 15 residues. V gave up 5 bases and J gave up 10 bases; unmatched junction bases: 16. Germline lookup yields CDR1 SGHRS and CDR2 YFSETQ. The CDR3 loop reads CASRGDSRVGSAQYF. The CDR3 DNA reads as TGCGCCAGCAGAGGGGACAGCAGGGTTGGCAGTGCGCAGTATTTT. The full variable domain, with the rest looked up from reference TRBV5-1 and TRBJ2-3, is KAGVTQTPRYLIKTRGQQVTLSCSPISGHRSVSWYQQTPGQGLQFLFEYFSETQRNKGNFPGRFSGRQFSNSRSEMNVSTLELGDSALYLCASRGDSRVGSAQYFGPGTRLTVL.

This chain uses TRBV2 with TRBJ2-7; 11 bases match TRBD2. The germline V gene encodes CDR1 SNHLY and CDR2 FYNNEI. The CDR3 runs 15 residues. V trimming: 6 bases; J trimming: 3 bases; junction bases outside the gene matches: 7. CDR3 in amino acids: CASRDTSGRYYEQYF. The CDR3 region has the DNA TGTGCCAGCAGGGACACTAGCGGGAGATACTACGAGCAGTACTTC.